These 9 T cell receptor beta chains were all obtained from the same sample, sequenced in a study of PD-1 blockade in classical Hodgkin lymphoma. Time point denoted: cycle 4 day 1 (C4D1), after 5 to 7 weeks of nivolumab. Following autologous stem cell transplantation, relapse occurred in every patient, and exposure to brentuximab vedotin varied. Only in-frame clones appear in the TCRdb table, and some are missing; sequencing was by immunoSEQ multiplex PCR. The sample holds about 61,000 clones, 70% to 90% seen once. The source material was peripheral blood mononuclear cells (PBMCs), sampled before the fourth cycle of nivolumab. All receptors derive from a human donor with classical Hodgkin lymphoma.

This clone appeared a single time. The chain employs TRBV7-7 and TRBJ2-5; 8 positions agree with TRBD2. CDR1 and CDR2 from the germline V gene are SSHAT and FNYEAQ (reference sequence). This CDR3 region has 15 residues. The ends lost 6 bases at V and 2 bases at J; junction bases unmatched: 8. The CDR3 sequence: CASSSLGGAQETQYF. The CDR3 nucleotides read TGTGCCAGCAGTTCTCTCGGGGGGGCACAAGAGACCCAGTACTTC. The variable domain in full, with the rest retrieved from reference TRBV7-7 and TRBJ2-5, is GAGVSQSPRYKVTKRGQDVTLRCDPISSHATLYWYQQALGQGPEFLTYFNYEAQPDKSGLPSDRFSAERPEGSISTLTIQRTEQRDSAMYRCASSSLGGAQETQYFGPGTRLLVL.

This clone came up once. J is TRBJ2-3 and V is TRBV30; TRBD2 matches at 11 bases. The J segment lost 6 bases and the V segment lost 3 bases, leaving 8 bases of the junction unmatched. The CDR3 runs 15 residues. CDR1 GTSNPN and CDR2 SVGIG come from the germline V gene (reference sequence). This CDR3 reads CAWRSSGGTLDTQYF. The DNA for the CDR3 is TGTGCCTGGAGATCTAGCGGGGGGACCTTGGATACGCAGTATTTT.

This chain links TRBV5-1 with TRBJ2-1; maybe TRBD2 (7 bases). V dropped 0 bases and J dropped 5 bases, with 12 bases sitting between them. Germline V CDR1 and CDR2: SGHRS, YFSETQ. The CDR3 length is 15 residues. The CDR3 DNA follows: TGCGCCAGCAGCTTGGGAGGGGGGGCCCACAATGAGCAGTTCTTC. As protein: CASSLGGGAHNEQFF.

The chain uses TRBV5-5 and TRBJ2-7; D is uncertain. In germline, CDR1 is SGHKS, CDR2 YYEKEE (reference sequence). CDR3 length: 14 residues. With 0 bases removed from V and 4 bases from J, the gap between germline ends came to 11 bases. This CDR3 is CASSLVTTVYEQYF. As DNA, the CDR3 is TGTGCCAGCAGCTTGGTAACAACGGTTTACGAGCAGTACTTC.

The rearrangement links TRBV7-7 to TRBJ1-4; 7 bases line up with TRBD1. The trim removed 4 bases at V and 10 bases at J, leaving 9 bases unmatched. Germline CDR1 reads SSHAT; CDR2 reads FNYEAQ (reference sequence). The CDR3 runs to 14 residues. CDR3 DNA: TGTGCCAGCAGCTCCGGGACAGCCCGGGGAAAACTGTTTTTT. Translated, it gives CASSSGTARGKLFF.

The J gene is TRBJ2-6, the V gene TRBV6-5; D possibly corresponds to TRBD1 (5 bases). CDR3 size: 15 residues. The V gene's germline CDR1 is MNHEY and CDR2 SVGAGI. V was shortened by 6 bases and J by 0 bases, with 9 bases between the two germline ends. The CDR3 DNA sequence: TGTGCCAGCAGCGACAGTTTCTCTGGGGCCAACGTCCTGACTTTC. Protein sequence: CASSDSFSGANVLTF.

The V gene is TRBV10-1, the J gene TRBJ2-3; D is perhaps TRBD2 (5 bases). Germline CDR1 WNHNN, CDR2 SYGVQD (reference sequence). This CDR3 has 13 residues. The V and J ends lost 8 bases and 5 bases respectively, with 14 bases between them. CDR3 nucleotide sequence: TGCGCCAGCTCCTTCCAGGCGGGAGATACGCAGTATTTT. Protein: CASSFQAGDTQYF.

This clone occurred a few times. The V call is TRBV7-9, the J call TRBJ1-1; D is perhaps TRBD1 (5 bases). Between the trimmed V and J ends, which lost 5 bases and 5 bases, there was a span of 15 bases. The CDR3 is 14 residues long. CDR1 SEHNR and CDR2 FQNEAQ come from the germline V gene (reference sequence). The DNA for the CDR3 is TGTGCCAGCAGCCGCCTCCAGGGCGAGACTGAAGCTTTCTTT. Translating gives CASSRLQGETEAFF. The complete variable domain, with remaining parts taken from reference TRBV7-9 and TRBJ1-1, reads DTGVSQNPRHKITKRGQNVTFRCDPISEHNRLYWYRQTLGQGPEFLTYFQNEAQLEKSRLLSDRFSAERPKGSFSTLEIQRTEQGDSAMYLCASSRLQGETEAFFGQGTRLTVV.

The CDR3 spells CASSLGRVYEQYF. The CDR3 DNA sequence: TGTGCCAGCAGCCTAGGGAGAGTATACGAGCAGTACTTC. The chain employs TRBV7-8 and TRBJ2-5; a weak D match, TRBD2 (5 bases). The J call may be mistaken, given a closer DNA end match to TRBJ2-7. The CDR3 extends over 13 amino acids. Germline V CDR1 and CDR2: SGHVS, FQNEAQ.